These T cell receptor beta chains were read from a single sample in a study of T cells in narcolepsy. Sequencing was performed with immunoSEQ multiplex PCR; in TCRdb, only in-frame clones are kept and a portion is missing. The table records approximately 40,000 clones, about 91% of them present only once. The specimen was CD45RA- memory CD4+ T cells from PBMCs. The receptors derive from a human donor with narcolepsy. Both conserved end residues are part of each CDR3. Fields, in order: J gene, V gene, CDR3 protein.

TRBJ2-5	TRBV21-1	CASSKTGRVKETQYF
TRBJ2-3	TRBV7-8	CASSFLDTQYF
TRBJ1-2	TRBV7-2	CASSPRQGRGGDGYTF
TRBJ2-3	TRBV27	CASSLSGLAGWGDTQYF
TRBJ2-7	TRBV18	CASSPRAGGLEQYF
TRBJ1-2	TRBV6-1	CASSRTATDYGYTF
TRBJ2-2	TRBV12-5	CASGLTGPRTGELFF
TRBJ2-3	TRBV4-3	CASSPGGERDTQYF
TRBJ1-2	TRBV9	CASSASLEHGYTF
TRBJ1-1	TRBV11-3	CASSLGTGRNIEAFF
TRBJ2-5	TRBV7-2	CASSLGRGGGPGETQYF
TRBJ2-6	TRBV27	CASRAAGANVLTF
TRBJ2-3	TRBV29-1	CSFPQGDTQYF
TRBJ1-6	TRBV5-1	CASRTGVSSYNSPLHF
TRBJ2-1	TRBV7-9	CASSQTSGTLTEQFF